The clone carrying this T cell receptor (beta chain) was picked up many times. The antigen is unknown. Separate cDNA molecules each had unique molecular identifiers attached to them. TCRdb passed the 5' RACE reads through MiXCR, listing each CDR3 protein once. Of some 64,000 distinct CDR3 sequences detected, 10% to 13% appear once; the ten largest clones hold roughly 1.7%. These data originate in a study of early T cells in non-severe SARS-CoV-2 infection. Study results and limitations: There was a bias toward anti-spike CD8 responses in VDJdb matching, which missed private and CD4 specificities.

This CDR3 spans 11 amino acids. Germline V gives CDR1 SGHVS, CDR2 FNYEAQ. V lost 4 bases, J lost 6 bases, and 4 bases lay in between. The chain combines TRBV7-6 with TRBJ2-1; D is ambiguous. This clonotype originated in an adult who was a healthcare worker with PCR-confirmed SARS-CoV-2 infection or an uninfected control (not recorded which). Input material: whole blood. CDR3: CASSWGNEQFF. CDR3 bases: TGTGCCAGCAGCTGGGGCAATGAGCAGTTCTTC.